This T cell receptor (beta chain) is from a study of blood T cell repertoires in COVID-19. Study background: Donors in the United States, Italy and Spain gave samples during acute or convalescent COVID-19. PBMCs, B-cell-depleted T cells, or T cells provided the cDNA or gDNA that made up the material.

In the study's own analysis: Using reference gene primer amplification, nucleated cell counts were estimated. The repertoire was sequenced with immunoSEQ multiplex PCR; TCRdb's copy has only in-frame clones and lacks some. The V and J calls and clone size come from that table; D and trimming were worked out from the DNA. The table shows roughly 180,000 clones, with roughly 76% occurring only once. CDR1 is SGHTA and CDR2 is FQGNSA in the germline V gene. The CDR3 contains 15 residues. V lost 0 bases and J lost 9, with 12 bases in between. The receptor was isolated from a woman aged 45-59 years with active or convalescent COVID-19. This chain links TRBV7-2 with TRBJ1-6; D remains ambiguous. Sequencing used peripheral blood. CDR3 in DNA: TGTGCCAGCAGCTTAGCCGAGGGAGTACGTTCACCCCTCCACTTT. Its translation is CASSLAEGVRSPLHF.